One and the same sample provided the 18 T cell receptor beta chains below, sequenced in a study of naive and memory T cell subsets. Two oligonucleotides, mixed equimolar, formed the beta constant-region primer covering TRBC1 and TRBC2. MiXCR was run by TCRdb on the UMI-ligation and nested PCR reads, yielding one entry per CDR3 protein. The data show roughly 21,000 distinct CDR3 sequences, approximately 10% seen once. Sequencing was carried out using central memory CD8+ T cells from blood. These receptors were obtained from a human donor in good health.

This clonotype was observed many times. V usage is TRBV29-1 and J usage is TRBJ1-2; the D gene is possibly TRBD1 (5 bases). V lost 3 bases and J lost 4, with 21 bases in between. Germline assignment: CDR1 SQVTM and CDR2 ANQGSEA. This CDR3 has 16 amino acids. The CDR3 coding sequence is TGCAGCGTTGATCAGGGAGTGGATCCTGGATCCTATGGCTACACCTTC. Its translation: CSVDQGVDPGSYGYTF.

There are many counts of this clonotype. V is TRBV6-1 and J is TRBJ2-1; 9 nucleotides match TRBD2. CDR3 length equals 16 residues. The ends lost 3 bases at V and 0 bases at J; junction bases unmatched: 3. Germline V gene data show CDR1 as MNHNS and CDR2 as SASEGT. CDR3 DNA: TGTGCCAGCAGTGAGTCAGCGGGAGGCTCCTACAATGAGCAGTTCTTC. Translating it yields CASSESAGGSYNEQFF.

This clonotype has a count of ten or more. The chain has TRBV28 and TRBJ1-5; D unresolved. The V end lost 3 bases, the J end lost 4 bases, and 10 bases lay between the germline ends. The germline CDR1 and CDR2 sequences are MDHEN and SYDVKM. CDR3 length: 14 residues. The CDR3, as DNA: TGTGCCAGCAGTTTGTCCTTAGGAAATCAGCCCCAGCATTTT. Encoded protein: CASSLSLGNQPQHF.

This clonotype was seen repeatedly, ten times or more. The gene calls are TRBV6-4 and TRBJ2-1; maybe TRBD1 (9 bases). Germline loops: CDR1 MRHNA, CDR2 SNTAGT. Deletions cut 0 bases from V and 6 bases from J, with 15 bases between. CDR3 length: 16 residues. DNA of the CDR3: TGTGCCAGCAGTGACTCGACAGGGGGGACTAGCAATGAGCAGTTCTTC. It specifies CASSDSTGGTSNEQFF.

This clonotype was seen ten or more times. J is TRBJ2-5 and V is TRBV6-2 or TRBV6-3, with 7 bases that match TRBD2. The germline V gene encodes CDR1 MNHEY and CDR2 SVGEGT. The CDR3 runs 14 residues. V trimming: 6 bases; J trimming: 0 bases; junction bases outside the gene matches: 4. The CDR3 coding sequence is TGTGCCAGCAGGGAGCTAGCGGACCAAGAGACCCAGTACTTC. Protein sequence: CASRELADQETQYF.

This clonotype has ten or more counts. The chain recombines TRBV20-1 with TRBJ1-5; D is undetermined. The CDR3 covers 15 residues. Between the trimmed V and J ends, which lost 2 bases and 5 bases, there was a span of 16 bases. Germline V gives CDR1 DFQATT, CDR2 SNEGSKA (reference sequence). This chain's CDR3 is CSARPGPTTYQPQHF. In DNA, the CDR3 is TGCAGTGCTAGACCTGGACCAACTACGTATCAGCCCCAGCATTTT.

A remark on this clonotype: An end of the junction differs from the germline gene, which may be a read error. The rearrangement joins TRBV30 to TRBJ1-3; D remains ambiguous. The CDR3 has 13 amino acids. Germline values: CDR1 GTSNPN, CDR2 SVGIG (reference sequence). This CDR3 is CASDGISGNTMYF. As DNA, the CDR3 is TGTGCCAGTGACGGAATCTCTGGAAACACCATGTATTTT.

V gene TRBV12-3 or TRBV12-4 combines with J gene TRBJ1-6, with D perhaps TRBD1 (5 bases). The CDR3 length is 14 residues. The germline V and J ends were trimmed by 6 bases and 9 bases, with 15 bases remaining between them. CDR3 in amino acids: CASSLRDGVSPLHF. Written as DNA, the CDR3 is TGTGCCAGCAGCCTCCGGGACGGAGTTTCACCCCTCCACTTT.

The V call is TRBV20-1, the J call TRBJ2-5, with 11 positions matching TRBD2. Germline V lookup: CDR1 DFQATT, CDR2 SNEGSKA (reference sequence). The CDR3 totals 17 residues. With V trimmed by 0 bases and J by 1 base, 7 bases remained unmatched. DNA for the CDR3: TGCAGTGCTAGAGATCTGACTAGCGGGAACTTCCAAGAGACCCAGTACTTC. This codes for CSARDLTSGNFQETQYF.

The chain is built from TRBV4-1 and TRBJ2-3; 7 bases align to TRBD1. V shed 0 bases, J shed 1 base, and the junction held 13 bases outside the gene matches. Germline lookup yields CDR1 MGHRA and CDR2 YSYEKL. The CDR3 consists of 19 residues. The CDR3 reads CASSQEVWAGGSGTDTQYF. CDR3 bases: TGCGCCAGCAGCCAAGAGGTTTGGGCAGGGGGTTCGGGCACAGATACGCAGTATTTT.

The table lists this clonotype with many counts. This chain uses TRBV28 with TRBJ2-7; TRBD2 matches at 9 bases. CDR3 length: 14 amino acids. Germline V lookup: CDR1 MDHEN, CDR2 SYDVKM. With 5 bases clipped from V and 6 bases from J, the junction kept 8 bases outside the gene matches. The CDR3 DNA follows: TGTGCCAGCAGTCCAGCACTAGCGGGTTCCGAGCAGTACTTC. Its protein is CASSPALAGSEQYF. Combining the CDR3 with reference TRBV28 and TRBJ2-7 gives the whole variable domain DVKVTQSSRYLVKRTGEKVFLECVQDMDHENMFWYRQDPGLGLRLIYFSYDVKMKEKGDIPEGYSVSREKKERFSLILESASTNQTSMYLCASSPALAGSEQYFGPGTRLTVT.

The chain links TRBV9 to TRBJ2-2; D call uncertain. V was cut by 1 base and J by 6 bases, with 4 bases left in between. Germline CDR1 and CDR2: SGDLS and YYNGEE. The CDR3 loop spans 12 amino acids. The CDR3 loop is CASSVQSGELFF. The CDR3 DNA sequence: TGTGCCAGCAGCGTACAATCCGGGGAGCTGTTTTTT.

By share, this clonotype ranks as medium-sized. The CDR3 here is CASNTDRGPETQYF. CDR3 nucleotides: TGTGCCAGCAACACGGACAGGGGGCCAGAGACCCAGTACTTC. The gene calls are TRBV7-8 and TRBJ2-5, with 11 nucleotides matching TRBD1. The CDR3 has 14 residues. Germline values: CDR1 SGHVS, CDR2 FQNEAQ. Germline trimming cut 7 bases from V and 4 bases from J; bases unmatched to any gene: 5.

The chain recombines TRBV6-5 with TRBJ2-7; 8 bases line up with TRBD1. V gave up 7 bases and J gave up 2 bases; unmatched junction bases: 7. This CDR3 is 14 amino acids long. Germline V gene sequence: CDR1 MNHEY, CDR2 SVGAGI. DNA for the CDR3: TGTGCCAGCACCCAAGGACAGGGAGCCTACGAGCAGTACTTC. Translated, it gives CASTQGQGAYEQYF.

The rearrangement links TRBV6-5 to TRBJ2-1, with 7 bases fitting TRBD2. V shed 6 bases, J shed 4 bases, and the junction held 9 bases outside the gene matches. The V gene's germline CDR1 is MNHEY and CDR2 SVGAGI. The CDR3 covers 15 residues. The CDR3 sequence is CASRGGPVGYNEQFF. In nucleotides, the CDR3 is TGTGCCAGCAGGGGAGGGCCGGTTGGATACAATGAGCAGTTCTTC.

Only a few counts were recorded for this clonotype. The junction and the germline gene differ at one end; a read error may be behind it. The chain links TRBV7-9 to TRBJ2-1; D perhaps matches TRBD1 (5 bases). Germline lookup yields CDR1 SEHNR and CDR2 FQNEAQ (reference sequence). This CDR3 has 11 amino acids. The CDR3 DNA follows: TGTGCCAGCAGCGGACGGCAGGGTCGGGTCTTC. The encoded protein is CASSGRQGRVF.

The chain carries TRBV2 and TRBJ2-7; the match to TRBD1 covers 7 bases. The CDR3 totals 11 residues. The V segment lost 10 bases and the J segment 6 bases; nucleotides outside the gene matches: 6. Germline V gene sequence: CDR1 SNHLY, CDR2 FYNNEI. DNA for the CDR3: TGTGCCACCGAGACAGGGAGCGAGCAGTACTTC. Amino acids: CATETGSEQYF.

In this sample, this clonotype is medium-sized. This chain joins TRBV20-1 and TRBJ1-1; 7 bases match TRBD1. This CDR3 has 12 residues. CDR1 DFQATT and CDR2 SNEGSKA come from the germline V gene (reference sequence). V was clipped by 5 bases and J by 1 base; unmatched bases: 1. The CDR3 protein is CSAWTGNTEAFF. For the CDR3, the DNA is TGCAGTGCTTGGACAGGGAACACTGAAGCTTTCTTT.